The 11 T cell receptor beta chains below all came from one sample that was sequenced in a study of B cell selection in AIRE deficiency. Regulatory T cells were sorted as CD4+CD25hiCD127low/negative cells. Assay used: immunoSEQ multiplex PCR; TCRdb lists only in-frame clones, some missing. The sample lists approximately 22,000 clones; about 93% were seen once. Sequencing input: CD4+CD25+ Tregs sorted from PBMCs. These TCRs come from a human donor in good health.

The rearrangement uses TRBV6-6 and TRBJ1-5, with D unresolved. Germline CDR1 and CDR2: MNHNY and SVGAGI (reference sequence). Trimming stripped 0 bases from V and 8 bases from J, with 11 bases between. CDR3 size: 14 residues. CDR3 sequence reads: CASSYSEGIKPQHF. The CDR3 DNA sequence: TGTGCCAGCAGTTACTCGGAAGGGATTAAGCCCCAGCATTTT.

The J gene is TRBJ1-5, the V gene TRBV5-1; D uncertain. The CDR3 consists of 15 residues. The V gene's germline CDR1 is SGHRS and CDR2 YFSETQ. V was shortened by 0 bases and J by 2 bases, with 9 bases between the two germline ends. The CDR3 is CASSLGVGGNQPQHF. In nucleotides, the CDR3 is TGCGCCAGCAGCTTGGGGGTCGGAGGCAATCAGCCCCAGCATTTT.

Here the CDR3 DNA reads TGTGCCAGCAGCGTAGAGATCGGGAGGCCCCCAGAGACCCAGTACTTC. Its translation: CASSVEIGRPPETQYF. The chain links TRBV9 to TRBJ2-5, with 7 nucleotides matching TRBD2. CDR3 size: 16 residues. CDR1 and CDR2 (germline): SGDLS, YYNGEE. V dropped 0 bases and J dropped 4; count of bases not matched to a gene: 9.

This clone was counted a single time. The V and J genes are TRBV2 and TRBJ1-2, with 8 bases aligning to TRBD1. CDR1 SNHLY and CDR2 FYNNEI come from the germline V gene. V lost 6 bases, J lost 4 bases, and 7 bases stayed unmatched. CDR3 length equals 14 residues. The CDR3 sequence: CASSRQGHSYGYTF. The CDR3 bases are TGTGCCAGCAGCAGACAGGGGCACAGCTATGGCTACACCTTC. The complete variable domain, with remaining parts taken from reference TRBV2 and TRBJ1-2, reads EPEVTQTPSHQVTQMGQEVILRCVPISNHLYFYWYRQILGQKVEFLVSFYNNEISEKSEIFDDQFSVERPDGSNFTLKIRSTKLEDSAMYFCASSRQGHSYGYTFGSGTRLTVV.

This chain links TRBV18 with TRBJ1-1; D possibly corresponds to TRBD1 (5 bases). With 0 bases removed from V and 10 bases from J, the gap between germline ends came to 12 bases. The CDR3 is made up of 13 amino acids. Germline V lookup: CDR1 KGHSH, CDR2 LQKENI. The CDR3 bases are TGTGCCAGCTCACCACCGGCCGGGGGTAGAGCTTTCTTT. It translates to CASSPPAGGRAFF.

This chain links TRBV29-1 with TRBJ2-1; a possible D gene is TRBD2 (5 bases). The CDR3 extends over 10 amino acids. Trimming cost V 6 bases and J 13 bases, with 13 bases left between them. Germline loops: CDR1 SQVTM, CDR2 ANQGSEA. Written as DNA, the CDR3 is TGCAGCGTAGACCGGGAAGGACAGTTCTTC. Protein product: CSVDREGQFF.

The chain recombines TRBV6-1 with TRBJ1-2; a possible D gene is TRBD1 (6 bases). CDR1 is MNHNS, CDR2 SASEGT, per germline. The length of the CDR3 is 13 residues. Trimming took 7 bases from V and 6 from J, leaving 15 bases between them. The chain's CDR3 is CASTLLRGHGYTF. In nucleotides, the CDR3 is TGTGCCAGCACTCTACTCAGGGGCCATGGCTACACCTTC.

CDR3 DNA: TGTGCCAGCAGTAGTCAGGGTGGGGAGACCCAGTACTTC. This encodes CASSSQGGETQYF. This sequence joins TRBV2 and TRBJ2-5; tentatively, D is TRBD1 (5 bases). The germline V and J ends were trimmed by 5 bases and 5 bases, with 12 bases remaining between them. Germline loops: CDR1 SNHLY, CDR2 FYNNEI. The CDR3 sequence is 13 residues long.

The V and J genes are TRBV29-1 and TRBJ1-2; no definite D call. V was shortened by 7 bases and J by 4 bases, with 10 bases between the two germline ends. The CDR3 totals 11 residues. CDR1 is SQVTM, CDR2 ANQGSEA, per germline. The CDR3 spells CSGWGSYGYTF. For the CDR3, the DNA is TGCAGCGGGTGGGGTTCCTATGGCTACACCTTC.

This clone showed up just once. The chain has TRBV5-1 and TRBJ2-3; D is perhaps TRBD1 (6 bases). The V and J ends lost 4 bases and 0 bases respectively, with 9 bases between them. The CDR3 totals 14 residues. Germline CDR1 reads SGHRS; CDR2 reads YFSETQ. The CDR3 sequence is CASSNGQSTDTQYF. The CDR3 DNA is TGCGCCAGCAGCAACGGACAGAGCACAGATACGCAGTATTTT.

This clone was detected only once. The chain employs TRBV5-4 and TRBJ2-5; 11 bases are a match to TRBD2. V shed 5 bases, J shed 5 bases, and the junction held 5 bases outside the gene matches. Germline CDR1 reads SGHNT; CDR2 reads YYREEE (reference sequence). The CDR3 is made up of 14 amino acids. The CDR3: CASSLAGGQETQYF. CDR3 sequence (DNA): TGTGCCAGCAGTTTAGCGGGGGGGCAGGAGACCCAGTACTTC.